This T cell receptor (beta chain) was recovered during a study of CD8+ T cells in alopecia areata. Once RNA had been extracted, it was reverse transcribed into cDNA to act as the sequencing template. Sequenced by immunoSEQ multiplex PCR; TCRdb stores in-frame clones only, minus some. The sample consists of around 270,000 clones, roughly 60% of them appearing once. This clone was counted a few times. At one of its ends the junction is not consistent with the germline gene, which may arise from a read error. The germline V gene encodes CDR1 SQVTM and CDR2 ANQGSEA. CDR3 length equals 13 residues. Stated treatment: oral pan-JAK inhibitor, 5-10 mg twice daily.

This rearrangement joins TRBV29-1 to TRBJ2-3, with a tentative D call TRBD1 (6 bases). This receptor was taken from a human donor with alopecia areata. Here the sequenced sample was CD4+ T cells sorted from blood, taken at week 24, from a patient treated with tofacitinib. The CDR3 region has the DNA TGCAGCGGTGAACAGGGATTCACAGATACGCAGTATTTT. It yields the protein CSGEQGFTDTQYF.